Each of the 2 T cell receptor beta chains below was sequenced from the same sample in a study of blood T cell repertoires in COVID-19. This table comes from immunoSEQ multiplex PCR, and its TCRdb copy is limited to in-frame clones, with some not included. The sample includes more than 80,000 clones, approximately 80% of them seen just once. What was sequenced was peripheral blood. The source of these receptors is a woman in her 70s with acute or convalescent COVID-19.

The CDR3 spells CAISEPGGRDPLKYGYTF. CDR3 DNA sequence: TGTGCCATCAGTGAGCCAGGCGGGAGGGATCCCTTAAAGTATGGCTACACCTTC. The rearrangement links TRBV10-3 to TRBJ1-2; D is unclear. Trimming pared 2 bases from V and 5 bases from J, leaving 24 bases between. The CDR3 is 18 residues long. CDR1 is ENHRY, CDR2 SYGVKD, per germline.

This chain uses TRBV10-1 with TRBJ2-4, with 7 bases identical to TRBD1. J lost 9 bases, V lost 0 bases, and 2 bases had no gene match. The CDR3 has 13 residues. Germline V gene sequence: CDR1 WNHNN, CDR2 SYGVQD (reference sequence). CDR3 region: CASSESGGGIQYF. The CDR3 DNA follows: TGCGCCAGCAGTGAGTCAGGGGGCGGCATTCAGTACTTC.